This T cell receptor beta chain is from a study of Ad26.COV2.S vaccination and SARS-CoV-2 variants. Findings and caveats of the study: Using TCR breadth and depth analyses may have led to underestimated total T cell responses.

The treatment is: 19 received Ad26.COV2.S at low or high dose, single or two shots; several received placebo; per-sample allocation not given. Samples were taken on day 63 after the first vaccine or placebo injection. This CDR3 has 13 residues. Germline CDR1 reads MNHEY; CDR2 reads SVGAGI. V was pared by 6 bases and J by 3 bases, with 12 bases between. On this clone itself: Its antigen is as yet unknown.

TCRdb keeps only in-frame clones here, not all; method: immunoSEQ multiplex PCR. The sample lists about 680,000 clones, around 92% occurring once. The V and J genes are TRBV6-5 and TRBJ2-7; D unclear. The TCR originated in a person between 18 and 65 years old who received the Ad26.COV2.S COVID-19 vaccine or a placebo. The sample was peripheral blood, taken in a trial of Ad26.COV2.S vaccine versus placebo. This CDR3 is CASRALSVYEQYF. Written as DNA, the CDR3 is TGTGCCAGCAGGGCGCTATCGGTCTACGAGCAGTACTTC.